The rows below give T cell receptor beta chains drawn from one sample of a study of blood T cell repertoires in COVID-19. Produced via immunoSEQ multiplex PCR; TCRdb's table is partial and in-frame only. The sample consists of some 160,000 clones, roughly 80% of them appearing once. Sequenced: peripheral blood. Every receptor here comes from a man in his 70s with active or convalescent COVID-19. Both conserved end residues are part of each CDR3. D genes are given only for firm matches.

cdr3_aa	d_call	j_call	v_call
CASSRRGGNDPRKETQYF	TRBD2	TRBJ2-5	TRBV5-1
CASSIDGGARSQPQHF	-	TRBJ1-5	TRBV19
CASSKRQGGNIQYF	TRBD1	TRBJ2-4	TRBV5-6
CASSIGLLNTEAFF	-	TRBJ1-1	TRBV19
CASSMTGGHSPLHF	TRBD1	TRBJ1-6	TRBV7-8
CASSDPGDGYTF	-	TRBJ1-2	TRBV6-5
CASSDRTGGNTEAFF	TRBD1	TRBJ1-1	TRBV10-2
CASSSPGGGGRLPANYGYTF	-	TRBJ1-2	TRBV28
CASSLGGTGVNEKLFF	TRBD1	TRBJ1-4	TRBV27
CASSGTGYTYEQYF	TRBD1	TRBJ2-7	TRBV28
CASSEKREAVETQYF	TRBD2	TRBJ2-5	TRBV6-1
CASSPDSLNEQFF	-	TRBJ2-1	TRBV7-9
CASSFRDREFDEQFF	TRBD1	TRBJ2-1	TRBV11-3
CASSQDQRQYF	-	TRBJ2-7	TRBV3-1/TRBV3-2
CASSLGRGQGFRETQYF	TRBD1	TRBJ2-5	TRBV7-2
CASSRTSGSSDTQYF	TRBD2	TRBJ2-3	TRBV14
CASGGVPTNQHF	-	TRBJ1-5	TRBV2
CASRGQGRTDTQYF	TRBD1	TRBJ2-3	TRBV5-1
CAGSRDNQPQHF	-	TRBJ1-5	TRBV6-5
CASSWTGRTEAFF	TRBD1	TRBJ1-1	TRBV4-3
CAWSATGHQPQHF	-	TRBJ1-5	TRBV30
CASSFRQASSYEQYF	-	TRBJ2-7	TRBV6-5
CASSTRNQQGLEQYF	TRBD1	TRBJ2-7	TRBV7-9
CASSLAPTVGIEQFF	-	TRBJ2-1	TRBV7-2
CASSLSSAYLHPITGPNQPQHF	-	TRBJ1-5	TRBV5-1
CASSLLPRSGNTIYF	-	TRBJ1-3	TRBV27
CASSPSPGTNEKLFF	-	TRBJ1-4	TRBV4-3
CASGTGSTGELFF	-	TRBJ2-2	TRBV28
CATSRDGYISGNTIYF	-	TRBJ1-3	TRBV15
CASSLETENEQFF	-	TRBJ2-1	TRBV7-2
CASSESGLTNTEAFF	-	TRBJ1-1	TRBV28
CASSYRGGGYNEQFF	TRBD2	TRBJ2-1	TRBV11-3
CASSGGLLMNSPLHF	-	TRBJ1-6	TRBV7-3
CASSNRLARLDDEQFF	TRBD2	TRBJ2-1	TRBV3-1/TRBV3-2
CASSEALRGRNSPLHF	TRBD1	TRBJ1-6	TRBV6-1
CASSQRGRLYGYTF	TRBD1	TRBJ1-2	TRBV7-2
CASRTRGGLNSPLHF	TRBD1	TRBJ1-6	TRBV11-2
CASSEVLASGGEQYF	-	TRBJ2-7	TRBV2
CASSPLGENTEAFF	-	TRBJ1-1	TRBV9
CAWSVRGSSQPQHF	-	TRBJ1-5	TRBV30
CASRQASTGANYGYTF	-	TRBJ1-2	TRBV2
CASSPPLEGGNTIYF	-	TRBJ1-3	TRBV28
CASSIKGWRSQPQHF	-	TRBJ1-5	TRBV19
CASRLPGEGTYEQYF	TRBD2	TRBJ2-7	TRBV5-8
CSTLGTRNTEAFF	-	TRBJ1-1	TRBV29-1
CASSLVEGTDTQYF	-	TRBJ2-3	TRBV7-3
CASSYPGAYEQYF	-	TRBJ2-7	TRBV6-5
CASSLSGNTDTQYF	-	TRBJ2-3	TRBV27
CASSDPSGGANEQFF	TRBD2	TRBJ2-1	TRBV10-1
CASSPTGTGTYEQYF	TRBD1	TRBJ2-7	TRBV13
CASSGQQGARTDTQYF	TRBD1	TRBJ2-3	TRBV6-1
CASSQGGHGNTGELFF	-	TRBJ2-2	TRBV5-4
CASTRSQGVPRELFF	-	TRBJ2-2	TRBV6-5
CASSSTGQGVSEQYF	TRBD1	TRBJ2-7	TRBV27
CASSAWDTPSSGNTIYF	-	TRBJ1-3	TRBV9